The T cell receptor beta chain described here comes from a study of blood T cell repertoires in COVID-19 (dated by TCRdb to between 2020 and 2021). Broadly, across the study: Samples from collaborators originated in the United States, Italy and Spain and spanned both the acute and convalescent phases of COVID-19. Nearly every sample came with metadata listing a de-identified subject ID, COVID-19 status, age in years and sex. HLA class I and class II types, where available, came from metadata supplied by the sample provider rather than from assay-based typing. The prospective study material was composed of cDNA or gDNA derived from T cells, B-cell-depleted T cells, or PBMCs. Subjects who had been exposed to COVID-19, were actively infected with it, or had recovered from it provided the deeply sampled blood TCRbeta repertoires that made up the dataset. The repertoires were released in a freely available public database intended as a resource for research on the immune response to SARS-CoV-2. The samples were drawn from the first 160 participants of the ongoing ImmuneRACE study and from more than 1,000 subjects provided by 6 global collaborators.

TCRbeta CDR3 regions were amplified from genomic DNA using the immunoSEQ Assay, a bias-controlled multiplex PCR. The paper's data handling went like this. Nucleated cell counts per sample were estimated from amplification of reference gene primers within the assay. Sequence reads were collapsed and filtered to measure the absolute abundance of every unique TCRbeta CDR3 rearrangement. For each sample, productive Simpson clonality was calculated as the square root of Simpson's diversity index over productive rearrangements. TCRdb provides this immuneACCESS table in a form limited to in-frame rearrangements. Some clones are lacking; in checked studies, under half of them reflect an unresolved V gene, and why the rest are absent is not known. That table gives V, J and clone size, and the DNA gave D and trimming. The sample records roughly 240,000 clones, 85% of which are singletons. The ten largest clonotypes hold over 7.5% of the sample.

Overall study outcomes, separate from this receptor: The quantity of clinical and demographic metadata differed by source and by participant and was supplied without curation.

CDR1 GTSNPN and CDR2 SVGIG were looked up in the germline V gene (reference sequence). V has 4 bases trimmed and J has 6 bases trimmed; junction bases matching no gene number 12. Inclusive of the bounding cysteine and phenylalanine, the CDR3 is 16 residues long. The only DNA kept is the CDR3, 48 bases in frame from the first base. In the prospective study, participants were about 18 to 100 years old, resided in about 25 geographic areas of the United States, and were enrolled through a virtual design. In the prospective study, participants were assigned to cohorts based on the clinical history participants reported in a screening survey and a study questionnaire. Each participant in the prospective study had whole blood, serum and a nasopharyngeal or oropharyngeal swab collected by mobile phlebotomists. Over a roughly two-month period, participants in the prospective study had the option of providing additional blood draws and questionnaires. Before DNA extraction, prospective study blood samples were shipped either frozen or at room temperature.

About this clone: What antigen it recognizes has not been identified. Per-base quality was not reported, and no clone a single base away is much larger than it.

Specimen: PBMCs or T cells enriched from blood (not recorded which). The chain is made from TRBV30 and TRBJ1-6; 7 nucleotides in the junction match TRBD1. The clonotype was recovered from a woman between 50 and 59 years old with acute COVID-19. The DNA sequence is TGTGCCTGGAACCCCCCTAACAGGGGAGGTAATTCACCCCTCCACTTT. It is translated as CAWNPPNRGGNSPLHF.